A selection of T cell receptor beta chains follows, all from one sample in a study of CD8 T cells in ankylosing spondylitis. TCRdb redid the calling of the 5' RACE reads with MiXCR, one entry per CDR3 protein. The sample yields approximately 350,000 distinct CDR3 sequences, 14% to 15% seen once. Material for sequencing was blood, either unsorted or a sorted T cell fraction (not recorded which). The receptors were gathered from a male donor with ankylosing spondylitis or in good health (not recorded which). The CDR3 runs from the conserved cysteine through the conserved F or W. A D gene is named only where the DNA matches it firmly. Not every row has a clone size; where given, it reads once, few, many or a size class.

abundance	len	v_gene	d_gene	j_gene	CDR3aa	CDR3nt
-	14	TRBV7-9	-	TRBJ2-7	CASSPSGSSYEQYF	TGTGCCAGCAGTCCAAGTGGGTCCTCCTACGAGCAGTACTTC
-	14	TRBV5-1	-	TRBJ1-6	CASSLMTENSPLHF	TGCGCCAGCAGCTTGATGACCGAGAATTCACCCCTCCACTTT
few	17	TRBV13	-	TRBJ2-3	CASSLQRPRDRTDTQYF	TGTGCCAGCAGCTTACAGAGACCCAGGGACCGCACAGATACGCAGTATTTT
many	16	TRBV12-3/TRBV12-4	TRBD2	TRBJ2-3	CASSLGIAGSTDTQYF	TGTGCCAGCAGTTTAGGTATAGCGGGTTCCACAGATACGCAGTATTTT
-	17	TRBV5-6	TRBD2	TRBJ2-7	CASSLILAGGNSYEQYF	TGTGCCAGCAGCTTGATACTAGCGGGGGGGAACTCCTACGAGCAGTACTTC
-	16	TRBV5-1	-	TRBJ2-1	CASSLEARQGGNEQFF	TGCGCCAGCAGCTTGGAGGCTAGACAAGGGGGCAATGAGCAGTTCTTC
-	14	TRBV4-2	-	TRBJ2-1	CASSQVSLYSEQFF	TGTGCCAGCAGCCAAGTTTCCCTATATAGTGAGCAGTTCTTC
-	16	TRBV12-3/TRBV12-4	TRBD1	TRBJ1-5	CASSLVGQGEGQPQHF	TGTGCCAGCAGTTTAGTGGGACAGGGAGAAGGGCAGCCCCAGCATTTT
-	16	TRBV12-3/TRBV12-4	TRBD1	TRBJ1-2	CASSLGPGQDFYGYTF	TGTGCCAGCAGTTTAGGCCCGGGACAGGACTTCTATGGCTACACCTTC
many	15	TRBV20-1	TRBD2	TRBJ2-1	CSSRLAGSLNNEQFF	TGCAGTTCTAGACTAGCGGGGTCCTTAAACAATGAGCAGTTCTTC
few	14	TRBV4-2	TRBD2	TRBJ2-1	CASSPPRTSGEQFF	TGTGCCAGCAGCCCGCCGAGGACTAGCGGGGAGCAGTTCTTC
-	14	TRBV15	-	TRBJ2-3	CATSRDQYTDTQYF	TGTGCCACCAGCAGAGACCAGTACACAGATACGCAGTATTTT
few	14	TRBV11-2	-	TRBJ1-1	CASSLDSGRPEAFF	TGTGCCAGCAGCTTAGATTCGGGGAGGCCTGAAGCTTTCTTT
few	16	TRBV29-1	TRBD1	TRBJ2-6	CSVGGRGLSGANVLTF	TGCAGCGTTGGAGGCAGGGGGCTCTCTGGGGCCAACGTCCTGACTTTC
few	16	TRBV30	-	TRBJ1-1	CAWNKQRGTRTTEAFF	TGTGCCTGGAATAAGCAGCGGGGCACTCGGACCACTGAAGCTTTCTTT
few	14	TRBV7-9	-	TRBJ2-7	CASSSTGGTHEQYF	TGTGCCAGCAGCTCCACGGGCGGGACCCACGAGCAGTACTTC
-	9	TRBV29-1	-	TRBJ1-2	CSVEDWNTF	TGCAGCGTTGAAGATTGGAACACCTTC
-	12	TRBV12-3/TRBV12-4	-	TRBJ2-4	CASSSTGNIQYF	TGTGCCAGCAGTTCTACCGGAAACATTCAGTACTTC
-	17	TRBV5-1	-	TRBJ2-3	CASSLDSGKTRTDTQYF	TGCGCCAGCAGCTTGGACAGCGGCAAAACCCGCACAGATACGCAGTATTTT
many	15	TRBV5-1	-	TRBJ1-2	CASSLETRPNYGYTF	TGCGCCAGCAGCTTGGAAACCAGGCCCAACTATGGCTACACCTTC
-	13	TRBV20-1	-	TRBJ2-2	CSAQGLGERELFF	TGCAGTGCACAGGGACTCGGTGAGAGGGAGCTGTTTTTT
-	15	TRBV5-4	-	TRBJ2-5	CASSLSGGFGETQYF	TGTGCCAGCAGCTTGAGTGGAGGGTTCGGAGAGACCCAGTACTTC
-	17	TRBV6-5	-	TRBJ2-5	CASSYFKRAGTKETQYF	TGTGCCAGCAGTTATTTCAAGAGGGCGGGCACCAAAGAGACCCAGTACTTC
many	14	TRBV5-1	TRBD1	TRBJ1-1	CASSSTGGNTEAFF	TGTGCCAGCAGCTCTACAGGGGGGAACACTGAAGCTTTCTTT
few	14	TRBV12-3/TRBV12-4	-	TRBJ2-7	CASSLPGGIYEQYF	TGTGCCAGCAGTTTGCCAGGGGGGATTTACGAGCAGTACTTC
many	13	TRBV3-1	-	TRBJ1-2	CASSQERLYGYTF	TGTGCCAGCAGCCAAGAGCGGTTGTATGGCTACACCTTC
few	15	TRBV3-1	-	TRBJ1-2	CASSQDFVQNYGYTF	TGTGCCAGCAGCCAAGACTTCGTCCAGAACTATGGCTACACCTTC
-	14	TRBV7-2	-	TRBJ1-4	CASSSGASAEKLFF	TGTGCCAGCAGCTCCGGGGCCAGTGCGGAAAAACTGTTTTTT
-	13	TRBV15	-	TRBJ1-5	CATSRERDQPQHF	TGTGCCACCAGCAGAGAAAGAGATCAGCCCCAGCATTTT
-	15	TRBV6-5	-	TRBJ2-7	CASSSSARPIYEQYF	TGTGCCAGCAGTTCATCGGCCCGACCCATCTACGAGCAGTACTTC
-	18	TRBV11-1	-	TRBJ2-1	CASSSLRSLLGSYNEQFF	TGTGCCAGCAGCTCGCTTAGAAGCTTGTTAGGCTCCTACAATGAGCAGTTCTTC
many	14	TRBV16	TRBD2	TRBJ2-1	CASSQSSSGNEQFF	TGTGCCAGCAGCCAATCGTCTAGCGGCAATGAGCAGTTCTTC
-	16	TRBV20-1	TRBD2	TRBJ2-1	CSASFPLAGVRDEQFF	TGCAGTGCTAGTTTTCCGCTAGCGGGAGTTAGGGATGAGCAGTTCTTC
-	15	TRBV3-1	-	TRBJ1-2	CASSLPGAANYGYTF	TGTGCCAGCAGTCTCCCGGGGGCGGCTAACTATGGCTACACCTTC
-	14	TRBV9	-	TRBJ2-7	CASSRGGGPYEQYF	TGTGCCAGCAGTAGGGGAGGGGGCCCCTACGAGCAGTACTTC
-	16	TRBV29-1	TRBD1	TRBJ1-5	CSVVDPDRGPNQPQHF	TGCAGCGTTGTGGATCCCGACAGGGGGCCGAATCAGCCCCAGCATTTT
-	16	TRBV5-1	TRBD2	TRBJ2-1	CASSSLAGGEYNEQFF	TGCGCCAGCAGCTCTCTAGCGGGAGGGGAATACAATGAGCAGTTCTTC
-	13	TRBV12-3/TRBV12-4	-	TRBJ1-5	CASRDSVNQPQHF	TGTGCCAGCAGAGACAGCGTCAATCAGCCCCAGCATTTT
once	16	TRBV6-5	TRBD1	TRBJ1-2	CASSYSRGTGGASYTF	TGTGCCAGCAGTTACTCGAGGGGGACAGGGGGCGCGAGCTACACCTTC
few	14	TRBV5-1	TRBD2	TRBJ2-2	CASSLEAGPGELFF	TGCGCCAGCAGCTTGGAAGCGGGGCCCGGGGAGCTGTTTTTT
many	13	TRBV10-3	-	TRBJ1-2	CAISDGGNYGYTF	TGTGCCATCAGTGATGGGGGAAACTATGGCTACACCTTC
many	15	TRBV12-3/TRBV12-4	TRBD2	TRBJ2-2	CASCAGGQNTGELFF	TGTGCCAGCTGTGCGGGGGGCCAGAACACCGGGGAGCTGTTTTTT
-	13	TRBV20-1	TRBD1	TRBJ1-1	CSALRRGGDEAFF	TGCAGTGCCCTGCGCAGGGGGGGAGATGAAGCTTTCTTT
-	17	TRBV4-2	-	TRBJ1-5	CASSPGAAGPSNQPQHF	TGTGCCAGCAGCCCTGGGGCGGCGGGGCCGAGCAATCAGCCCCAGCATTTT
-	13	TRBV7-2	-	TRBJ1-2	CASGRDFNYGYTF	TGTGCCAGCGGCAGGGATTTCAACTATGGCTACACCTTC
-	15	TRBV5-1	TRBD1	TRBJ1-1	CASRISGGQGTEAFF	TGCGCCAGCAGGATCTCAGGGGGGCAGGGCACTGAAGCTTTCTTT
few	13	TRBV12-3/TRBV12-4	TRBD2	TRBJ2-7	CASSPTGTREQYF	TGTGCCAGCAGTCCTACCGGGACTAGGGAGCAGTACTTC
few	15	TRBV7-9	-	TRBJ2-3	CASSSQGALIDTQYF	TGTGCCAGCAGCTCCCAGGGTGCGTTGATAGATACGCAGTATTTT
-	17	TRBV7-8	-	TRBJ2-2	CASSLGRLGANTGELFF	TGTGCCAGCAGCTTAGGACGACTAGGGGCCAACACCGGGGAGCTGTTTTTT
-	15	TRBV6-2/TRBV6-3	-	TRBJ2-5	CASSDQSFKQETQYF	TGTGCCAGCAGTGACCAGTCGTTTAAGCAAGAGACCCAGTACTTC
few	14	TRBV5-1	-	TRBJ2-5	CASRGGEPQETQYF	TGCGCCAGCAGGGGTGGCGAACCCCAAGAGACCCAGTACTTC
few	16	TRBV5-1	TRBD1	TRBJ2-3	CASSFAGQGGTDTQYF	TGCGCCAGCAGCTTCGCCGGACAGGGAGGCACAGATACGCAGTATTTT
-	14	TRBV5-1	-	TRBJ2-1	CASSPPGSYNEQFF	TGCGCCAGCAGCCCACCCGGGTCCTACAATGAGCAGTTCTTC
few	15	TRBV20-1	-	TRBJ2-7	CSARDGLSLSYEQYF	TGCAGTGCTAGGGACGGGCTTTCACTTTCCTACGAGCAGTACTTC
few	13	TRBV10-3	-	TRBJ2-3	CTSGAGNTDTQYF	TGTACCTCAGGGGCGGGGAACACAGATACGCAGTATTTT
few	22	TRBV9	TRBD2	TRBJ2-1	CASSVGHRASGRARPPYNEQFF	TGTGCCAGCAGCGTCGGCCACCGGGCTAGCGGGAGGGCTCGACCCCCCTACAATGAGCAGTTCTTC
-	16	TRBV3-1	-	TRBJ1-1	CASSRSGATRNTEAFF	TGTGCCAGCAGCCGTTCCGGGGCCACGCGGAACACTGAAGCTTTCTTT
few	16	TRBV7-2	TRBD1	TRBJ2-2	CAIPSLRGRNTGELFF	TGTGCCATCCCCAGCTTAAGGGGGCGGAACACCGGGGAGCTGTTTTTT
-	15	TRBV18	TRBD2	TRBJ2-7	CASSPPSGRAGEQYF	TGTGCCAGCTCACCCCCTAGCGGGAGAGCTGGCGAGCAGTACTTC